Listed below are T cell receptor beta chains from one sample, sequenced in a study of CD8+CD57+ T cells in acquired aplastic anemia. TCRdb re-called the reads with MiXCR, one entry per CDR3 protein. The sample shows about 180,000 distinct CDR3 sequences, approximately 48% of them seen only once. The source material was sorted CD4+, CD8+, or CD8+CD57+ T cells (not recorded which) from PBMCs. Receptors originate from a human donor with aplastic anemia. CDR3s include the opening cysteine and the closing phenylalanine or tryptophan. A D gene is named only where the DNA matches it firmly. Not every row has a clone size; where given, it reads once, few, many or a size class.

>NA|many|TRBV27|TRBJ1-2
TGTGCCAGCAGCGAACAGGGTCGGTATGGCTACACCTTC
CASSEQGRYGYTF
>NA|NA|TRBV4-2|TRBJ2-2
TGTGCCAGCAGCTTAGGGGGGTATGGATCCGGGGAGCTGTTTTTT
CASSLGGYGSGELFF
>NA|many|TRBV5-1|TRBJ2-1
TGCGCCAGCAGCCTCCTTTCCCCCCTAGAATCTGAGCAGTTCTTC
CASSLLSPLESEQFF
>TRBD1|many|TRBV9|TRBJ2-1
TGTGCCAGCAGCGTACCCGGGACAGGGACCTACAATGAGCAGTTCTTC
CASSVPGTGTYNEQFF
>NA|once|TRBV20-1|TRBJ2-3
TGCAGTGCTAGGGAAATGGGGGGACGGGGGCAAAGCACAGATACGCAGTATTTT
CSAREMGGRGQSTDTQYF
>NA|many|TRBV5-4|TRBJ2-2
TGTGCCAGCAGCATAAACGCAGGGGCCGGGGAGCTGTTTTTT
CASSINAGAGELFF
>TRBD2|NA|TRBV7-8|TRBJ2-3
TGTGCCAGCAGCTGGGGGTTAGCGGGGGGCAGCACAGATACGCAGTATTTT
CASSWGLAGGSTDTQYF
>NA|few|TRBV4-3|TRBJ2-1
TGCGCCAGCAGCCAAGAAACGTCGGTTTTGGAGCAGTTCTTC
CASSQETSVLEQFF
>NA|many|TRBV9|TRBJ1-2
TGTGCCAGCAGCCTAGGACCCCTGGAATATGGCTACACCTTC
CASSLGPLEYGYTF
>NA|NA|TRBV19|TRBJ1-2
TGTGCCAGTAGTGCTTGGGGGGGCGGCTACACCTTC
CASSAWGGGYTF
>NA|many|TRBV20-1|TRBJ1-2
TGCAGTGCGTCAGTAAATAACTATGGCTACACCTTC
CSASVNNYGYTF
>NA|medium-sized|TRBV24-1|TRBJ2-2
TGTGCCACCAGTGATTACCCAGGGACCGGGGAGCTGTTTTTT
CATSDYPGTGELFF
>TRBD1|NA|TRBV11-2|TRBJ1-2
TGTGCCAGCAGCTTATATGTTGTCGGGGCCAGCAGGGGGCTCTACTATTGCTACACCTTC
CASSLYVVGASRGLYYCYTF
>TRBD1|many|TRBV12-5|TRBJ2-3
TGTGCTAGTGGTTTGGGGACAGGGGGCACAGATACGCAGTATTTT
CASGLGTGGTDTQYF
>NA|many|TRBV7-2|TRBJ2-7
TGTGCCAGCAGCTTAGCGGGGGGGCCAATATGGGAGCAGTACTTC
CASSLAGGPIWEQYF
>NA|many|TRBV2|TRBJ2-3
TGTGCCAGCAAACCGGGCGAGATCACAGATACGCAGTATTTT
CASKPGEITDTQYF
>TRBD1|many|TRBV9|TRBJ1-2
TGTGCCAGCAGCGTAGCGGACAGGGACTATGGCTACACCTTC
CASSVADRDYGYTF
>NA|NA|TRBV5-1|TRBJ2-1
TGCGCCAGCAGCGGGGGGGCCATGTTCCCCAACAATGAGCAGTTCTTC
CASSGGAMFPNNEQFF
>NA|NA|TRBV5-1|TRBJ2-7
TGCGCCAGCAGCTTGGGGTGGGCCACAGGGTTGACTGTCTTCTACGAGCAGTACTTC
CASSLGWATGLTVFYEQYF
>TRBD2|NA|TRBV20-1|TRBJ2-5
TGCAGTGCCGTACTAGCGGGAGAGACCCAGTACTTC
CSAVLAGETQYF
>NA|many|TRBV6-1|TRBJ2-5
TGTGCCAGCAGACAAGGACAGACCCAGTACTTC
CASRQGQTQYF
>TRBD1|many|TRBV19|TRBJ2-5
TGTGCCAGTAGTATTCCCGGGACAGAGAAGACCCAGTACTTC
CASSIPGTEKTQYF
>NA|NA|TRBV20-1|TRBJ1-5
TGCAGTGTAGCGGGGGGGCGCGGTCAGCCCCAGCATTTT
CSVAGGRGQPQHF
>NA|NA|TRBV29-1|TRBJ2-5
TGCAGCGTTCTTTTTTTGGACGGCCCGGAGACCCAGTACTTC
CSVLFLDGPETQYF
>TRBD2|NA|TRBV10-2|TRBJ2-1
TGCGCCAGCAGTTCTCGCGGGGGGGCCGCCTACAATGAGCAGTTCTTC
CASSSRGGAAYNEQFF
>TRBD1|many|TRBV11-2|TRBJ1-1
TGTGCCAGCAGCTCCCAGGGGACAGTGAACACTGAAGCTTTCTTT
CASSSQGTVNTEAFF
>TRBD2|few|TRBV27|TRBJ2-1
TGTGCCAGCAGGACCCCGGGGGGGGGGCAGTTCTTC
CASRTPGGGQFF
>NA|NA|TRBV30|TRBJ2-3
TGTGCCTGGAGTGTACTTAGTCGTGTAGGGGATACGCAGTATTTT
CAWSVLSRVGDTQYF
>NA|NA|TRBV20-1|TRBJ1-1
TGCAGTGCTCATCTTTCAGGGAGCGGAGCGGCTTTCTTT
CSAHLSGSGAAFF
>TRBD2|NA|TRBV20-1|TRBJ2-7
TGCAGTGCTAGACCTAGCGGGGACTACTACGAGCAGTACTTC
CSARPSGDYYEQYF
>TRBD1|NA|TRBV9|TRBJ1-3
TGTGCCAGCAGCGCGAGGGACAGGGGGCCCTCTGGAAACACCATATATTTT
CASSARDRGPSGNTIYF
>NA|once|TRBV9|TRBJ2-3
TGTGCCAGCAGCGTGCAAGATACGCAGTATTTT
CASSVQDTQYF
>TRBD1|once|TRBV12-3/TRBV12-4|TRBJ2-3
TGTGCCAGCAGTCGTCCCGGGACAGGGTTCCCCGATACGCAGTATTTT
CASSRPGTGFPDTQYF
>TRBD1|many|TRBV5-5|TRBJ2-5
TGTGCCAGCAGCTTGCTCACTCGACAGGGGGAAGAGACCCAGTACTTC
CASSLLTRQGEETQYF
>TRBD1|few|TRBV29-1|TRBJ2-3
TGCAGCGTTGATGACAGGGAAGATACGCAGTATTTT
CSVDDREDTQYF
>NA|NA|TRBV5-1|TRBJ1-1
TGCGCCAGCAGCATACAGGTGAACACTGAAGCTTTCTTT
CASSIQVNTEAFF
>NA|few|TRBV28|TRBJ2-7
TGTGCCAGCAGCCAACTCGGGCACGAGCAGTACTTC
CASSQLGHEQYF
>NA|many|TRBV7-3|TRBJ2-7
TGTGCCAGCAGCTTAAATGAGGGGGGCGAGCAGTACTTC
CASSLNEGGEQYF
>NA|NA|TRBV7-7|TRBJ2-2
TGTGCCAGCAGCCTGGACTTAAACACCGGGGAGCTGTTTTTT
CASSLDLNTGELFF
>TRBD1|many|TRBV5-1|TRBJ2-1
TGCGCCAGCAGCTTAGGACAGGGGGCGGGTGAGCAGTTCTTC
CASSLGQGAGEQFF
>TRBD2|few|TRBV12-3/TRBV12-4|TRBJ2-7
TGTGCCAGCAGTTTGATAGGACTAGTCTACGAGCAGTACTTC
CASSLIGLVYEQYF
>TRBD2|NA|TRBV10-3|TRBJ2-1
TGTGCCATCAGGTTTAGCGGGAGGGCTGCGGATGAGCAGTTCTTC
CAIRFSGRAADEQFF
>NA|many|TRBV5-1|TRBJ2-7
TGCGCCAGCAGTCAAGTCAGGGGGGGCGCTCAGAACGAGCAGTACTTC
CASSQVRGGAQNEQYF
>NA|NA|TRBV19|TRBJ1-5
TGTGCCAGTAGAGCAGCGGGAGGGCCCCAGCATTTT
CASRAAGGPQHF
>TRBD2|NA|TRBV29-1|TRBJ2-1
TGCAGCGTTGCATTCGGAGGCGGGGCTAGCGGGAGTTTGTACAATGAGCAGTTCTTC
CSVAFGGGASGSLYNEQFF
>NA|many|TRBV7-3|TRBJ2-3
TGTGCCAGCAGCTTAAACTCGGCAGATACGCAGTATTTT
CASSLNSADTQYF
>NA|NA|TRBV7-9|TRBJ2-7
TGTGCCAGCAGCCGTGGGGGAGGACGCGAGCAGTACTTC
CASSRGGGREQYF
>NA|NA|TRBV10-3|TRBJ2-1
TGTGCCATCAGTGCGGACGGAAACTACAATGAGCAGTTCTTC
CAISADGNYNEQFF
>NA|many|TRBV5-5|TRBJ2-5
TGTGCCAGCAGCTTGGGGGACTTTGGGGGGTCCCAAGAGACCCAGTACTTC
CASSLGDFGGSQETQYF
>NA|many|TRBV7-2|TRBJ1-5
TGTGCCAGCAGTTACGACCCCAATCAGCCCCAGCATTTT
CASSYDPNQPQHF
>TRBD1|once|TRBV10-3|TRBJ2-5
TGTGCCATCAAACGTGGACAGGGGGCTTCAGAGACCCAGTACTTC
CAIKRGQGASETQYF
>TRBD1|NA|TRBV29-1|TRBJ2-7
TGCAGCGTTGCACCTACAGGGGCCCACGAGCAGTACTTC
CSVAPTGAHEQYF
>NA|many|TRBV5-4|TRBJ1-1
TGTGCCAGCAGCGGATTCCGGGGAGACACTGAAGCTTTCTTT
CASSGFRGDTEAFF